The text below deals with one TCR beta chain. What it binds is not known. The sample's time point: blood 2 weeks post-SBRT. Specified treatment: 15 Gy SBRT to primary tumor, nephrectomy 4 weeks later. Blood was sampled at baseline, 2 weeks and 4 weeks after SBRT. This renal cell carcinoma was of the clear cell type. CDR1 is ENHRY and CDR2 is SYGVKD in the germline V gene. The CDR3 covers 11 residues. V was clipped by 2 bases and J by 7 bases, with 4 bases between them. The data were obtained in a study of radiation and T cells in renal cell carcinoma. Points from the study as a whole: Without pretreatment biopsies, baseline tumor clonotype presence was undetermined.

TCRdb's table, derived via immunoSEQ multiplex PCR, lists solely in-frame clones and lacks some. This table has roughly 140,000 clones, approximately 88% appearing once. The chain has TRBV10-3 and TRBJ2-3; no clear D gene. The receptor was isolated from a woman aged 45 to 65 with renal cell carcinoma. The sequenced sample was blood, obtained from a patient whose treatment included radiotherapy and nephrectomy. CDR3 amino acids: CAISEEYTQYF. The CDR3 nucleotides read TGTGCCATCAGTGAGGAATATACGCAGTATTTT.